These 16 T cell receptor beta chains share one sample of origin, sequenced in a study of lymphopenia after photon versus proton radiotherapy. Using immunoSEQ multiplex PCR, the repertoire was profiled, and TCRdb retains in-frame clones only, with some absent. Counted here are some 64,000 clones, roughly nine tenths occurring once; the ten biggest clones make up about 13%. The starting material was peripheral blood, obtained from a patient treated with proton-based radiotherapy. The receptors come from a man at least 80 years old with esophageal cancer.

J is TRBJ2-5 and V is TRBV7-8; possibly TRBD2 for D (6 bases). Germline values: CDR1 SGHVS, CDR2 FQNEAQ. V was trimmed by 5 bases and J by 4 bases, leaving 14 bases between them. The CDR3 sequence is 14 residues long. CDR3 amino acids: CASSVGGNSETQYF. CDR3 nucleotides: TGTGCCAGCAGCGTTGGGGGGAACTCAGAGACCCAGTACTTC.

The J gene is TRBJ2-3, the V gene TRBV7-3; D ambiguous. The CDR3 totals 14 residues. Looked up from germline, CDR1 is SGHTA and CDR2 is FQGTGA. The V end was cut by 5 bases, the J end by 0 bases, with 9 bases between. CDR3 sequence reads: CASSPLISTDTQYF. CDR3 sequence (DNA): TGTGCCAGCAGCCCCCTGATCAGCACAGATACGCAGTATTTT. Filled out from reference TRBV7-3 and TRBJ2-3, the complete variable domain reads GAGVSQTPSNKVTEKGKYVELRCDPISGHTALYWYRQSLGQGPEFLIYFQGTGAADDSGLPNDRFFAVRPEGSVSTLKIQRTERGDSAVYLCASSPLISTDTQYFGPGTRLTVL.

V gene TRBV30 combines with J gene TRBJ2-1, with 7 bases aligning to TRBD1. The CDR3 is 14 amino acids. Germline lookup yields CDR1 GTSNPN and CDR2 SVGIG (reference sequence). V was pared by 8 bases and J by 0 bases, with 7 bases of the junction left unmatched. The CDR3: CAILRQGSYNEQFF. The CDR3 coding sequence is TGTGCCATCCTTCGACAGGGCTCCTACAATGAGCAGTTCTTC. The variable domain in full, completed from reference TRBV30 and TRBJ2-1, reads SQTIHQWPATLVQPVGSPLSLECTVEGTSNPNLYWYRQAAGRGLQLLFYSVGIGQISSEVPQNLSASRPQDRQFILSSKKLLLSDSGFYLCAILRQGSYNEQFFGPGTRLTVL.

The chain combines TRBV30 with TRBJ1-2; no clear D. The CDR3 length is 14 residues. Germline-derived CDR1 and CDR2 are GTSNPN and SVGIG (reference sequence). Trimming removed 5 bases from V and 1 base from J, with 14 bases in between. This chain's CDR3 is CAWALHGNNYGYTF. The CDR3 DNA reads TGTGCCTGGGCCCTACACGGAAATAACTATGGCTACACCTTC.

The chain employs TRBV13 and TRBJ2-1; the D gene is possibly TRBD2 (5 bases). CDR3 length equals 15 residues. Germline V gene data show CDR1 as PRHDT and CDR2 as FYEKMQ (reference sequence). The V end lost 5 bases, the J end lost 8 bases, and 19 bases lay between the germline ends. For the CDR3, the DNA is TGTGCCAGCAGCCTCGGAAAGAGGGAGATTGATGAGCAGTTCTTC. It is translated as CASSLGKREIDEQFF.

The chain carries TRBV21-1 and TRBJ1-4. TRBV21-1 corresponds to a pseudogene. CDR3 length: 13 amino acids. The CDR3 spells CGRGRGANEKLFF. For the CDR3, the DNA is TGTGGGCGGGGGCGTGGGGCTAATGAAAAACTGTTTTTT.

The chain carries TRBV2 and TRBJ2-5; 8 bases map to TRBD1. The ends lost 2 bases at V and 9 bases at J; junction bases unmatched: 11. CDR3 length: 15 residues. Per the germline V gene, CDR1 is SNHLY and CDR2 is FYNNEI. The CDR3 loop reads CASSERGTGLSAQYF. As DNA, the CDR3 is TGTGCCAGCAGTGAAAGGGGGACAGGACTGTCGGCCCAGTACTTC.

The chain employs TRBV5-5 and TRBJ2-3; TRBD1 aligns across 7 bases. This CDR3 is 14 amino acids long. The junction had 4 bases not matched to a gene; V was cut back by 4 bases and J by 2 bases. Germline CDR1 reads SGHKS; CDR2 reads YYEKEE (reference sequence). CDR3 loop: CASSQGQNTDTQYF. CDR3 DNA: TGTGCCAGCAGCCAGGGACAGAACACAGATACGCAGTATTTT.

The gene calls are TRBV13 and TRBJ2-5, with 9 bases identical to TRBD2. The CDR3 totals 17 residues. Trimming cost V 5 bases and J 1 base; bases outside gene matches: 11. Germline V CDR1 and CDR2: PRHDT, FYEKMQ (reference sequence). CDR3: CASSPRGWRGGQETQYF. DNA for the CDR3: TGTGCCAGCAGCCCCCGTGGATGGCGGGGGGGCCAAGAGACCCAGTACTTC.

The rearrangement links TRBV30 to TRBJ1-4; possible D gene TRBD1, 6 bases. V lost 0 bases to trimming and J lost 11 bases, with 16 bases between them. Germline CDR1 is GTSNPN and CDR2 is SVGIG (reference sequence). This CDR3 has 14 amino acids. In nucleotides, the CDR3 is TGTGCCTGGAGTGTACCGTATCAGGGGAGTAAACTGTTTTTT. This sequence encodes CAWSVPYQGSKLFF.

The chain carries TRBV11-2 and TRBJ1-6; D is undetermined. Trimming took 0 bases from V and 13 from J, leaving 10 bases between them. CDR3 length: 13 residues. In germline, CDR1 is SGHAT, CDR2 FQNNGV. Written as DNA, the CDR3 is TGTGCCAGCAGCTTAGAAAGGGATCGGCCCCTCCACTTT. Translating gives CASSLERDRPLHF.

This chain joins TRBV7-3 and TRBJ2-1; D is unresolved. This CDR3 region has 13 residues. Germline loops: CDR1 SGHTA, CDR2 FQGTGA. V gave up 5 bases and J gave up 9 bases, with 14 bases separating them. This chain's CDR3 is CASSPQPEGEQFF. The CDR3 region has the DNA TGTGCCAGCAGCCCCCAGCCCGAAGGTGAGCAGTTCTTC.

The chain carries TRBV11-2 and TRBJ2-7; perhaps TRBD2 as D (5 bases). V shed 1 base and J shed 4 bases, with 5 bases lying between them. CDR3 length: 12 amino acids. Germline V gene data show CDR1 as SGHAT and CDR2 as FQNNGV. CDR3 amino acids: CASSLGTYEQYF. CDR3 bases: TGTGCCAGCAGCTTAGGGACTTACGAGCAGTACTTC.

By share, this clone ranks as medium-sized. V is TRBV18 and J is TRBJ1-3, with D possibly being TRBD1 (6 bases). The germline V and J ends were trimmed by 1 base and 0 bases, with 13 bases remaining between them. CDR3 length: 17 amino acids. Per the germline V gene, CDR1 is KGHSH and CDR2 is LQKENI. CDR3 sequence (DNA): TGTGCCAGCTCACCACAGGCAGGGGATATCTCTGGAAACACCATATATTTT. The encoded protein is CASSPQAGDISGNTIYF. Looking up the rest from reference TRBV18 and TRBJ1-3 gives the full variable domain: NAGVMQNPRHLVRRRGQEARLRCSPMKGHSHVYWYRQLPEEGLKFMVYLQKENIIDESGMPKERFSAEFPKEGPSILRIQQVVRGDSAAYFCASSPQAGDISGNTIYFGEGSWLTVV.

This chain joins TRBV29-1 and TRBJ2-3; D is possibly TRBD2 (6 bases). This CDR3 is 14 amino acids long. CDR1 and CDR2 from the germline V gene are SQVTM and ANQGSEA. V lost 6 bases to trimming and J lost 2 bases, with 15 bases between them. CDR3 in DNA: TGCAGCGTGGGGCTTAGCGGAACCACAGATACGCAGTATTTT. Amino acid sequence: CSVGLSGTTDTQYF.

This clone was counted a few times. The rearrangement links TRBV10-1 to TRBJ1-2, with a weak D call TRBD1 (6 bases). Trimming removed 4 bases at V and 6 bases at J, with 12 bases between. CDR1 and CDR2 (germline): WNHNN, SYGVQD (reference sequence). The CDR3 loop spans 13 amino acids. CDR3 DNA sequence: TGCGCCAGCAGTGGGACGGGGGGCAATGGCTACACCTTC. Its protein is CASSGTGGNGYTF.